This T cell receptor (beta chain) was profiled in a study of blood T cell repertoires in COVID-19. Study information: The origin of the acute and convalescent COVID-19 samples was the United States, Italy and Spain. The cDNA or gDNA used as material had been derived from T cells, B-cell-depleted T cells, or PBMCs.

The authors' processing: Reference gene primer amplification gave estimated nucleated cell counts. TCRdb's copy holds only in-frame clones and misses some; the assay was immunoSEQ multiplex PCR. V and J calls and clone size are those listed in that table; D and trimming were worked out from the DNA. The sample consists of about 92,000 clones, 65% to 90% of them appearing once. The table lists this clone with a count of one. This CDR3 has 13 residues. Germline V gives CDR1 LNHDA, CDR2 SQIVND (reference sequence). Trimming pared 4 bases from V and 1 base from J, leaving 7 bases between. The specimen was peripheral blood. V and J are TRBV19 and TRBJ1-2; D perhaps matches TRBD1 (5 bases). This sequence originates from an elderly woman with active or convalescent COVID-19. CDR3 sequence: CASSKQVNYGYTF. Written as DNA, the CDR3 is TGTGCCAGTAGTAAACAGGTTAACTATGGCTACACCTTC.